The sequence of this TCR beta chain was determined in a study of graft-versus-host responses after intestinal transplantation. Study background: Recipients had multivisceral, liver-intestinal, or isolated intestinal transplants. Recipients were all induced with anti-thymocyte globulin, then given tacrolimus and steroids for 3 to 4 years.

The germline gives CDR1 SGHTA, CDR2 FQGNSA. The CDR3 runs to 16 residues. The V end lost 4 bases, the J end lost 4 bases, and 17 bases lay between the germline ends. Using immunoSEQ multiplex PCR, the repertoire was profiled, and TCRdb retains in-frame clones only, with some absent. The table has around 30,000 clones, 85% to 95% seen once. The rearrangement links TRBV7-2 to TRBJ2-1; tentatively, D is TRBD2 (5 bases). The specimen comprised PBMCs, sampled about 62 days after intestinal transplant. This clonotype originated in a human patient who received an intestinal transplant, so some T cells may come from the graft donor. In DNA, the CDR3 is TGTGCCAGCAGCTCCATTACGGGGTACGGGTACAATGAGCAGTTCTTC. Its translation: CASSSITGYGYNEQFF.